A single sample gave rise to the 26 T cell receptor beta chains below, sequenced in a study of blood T cell repertoires in COVID-19. Produced via immunoSEQ multiplex PCR; TCRdb's table is partial and in-frame only. The sample contains 200,000 to 300,000 clones, approximately 86% of which appear only once. The specimen was peripheral blood. These receptors all come from an older woman who had recovered from COVID-19.

The rearrangement joins TRBV3-1 (or the pseudogene TRBV3-2) to TRBJ2-1, with D perhaps TRBD1 (6 bases). Germline-derived CDR1 and CDR2 are LGHDT and YNNKEL (reference sequence). The CDR3 has 15 amino acids. V was pared by 3 bases and J by 1 base, with 10 bases between. In nucleotides, the CDR3 is TGTGCCAGCAGCCAGACAGGAGGTTCCTACAATGAGCAGTTCTTC. Residues: CASSQTGGSYNEQFF.

This clone was observed once. V and J are TRBV7-9 and TRBJ1-5, with 7 bases identical to TRBD1. Unmatched junction bases numbered 7, after V lost 0 bases and J lost 5 bases. This CDR3 has 16 residues. CDR1 is SEHNR and CDR2 is FQNEAQ in the germline V gene (reference sequence). CDR3: CASSLAGPTGHQPQHF. CDR3 coding DNA: TGTGCCAGCAGCTTAGCGGGCCCGACAGGGCATCAGCCCCAGCATTTT.

This chain uses TRBV10-3 with TRBJ2-2, with D possibly matching TRBD1 (6 bases). CDR1 is ENHRY and CDR2 is SYGVKD in the germline V gene. V shed 11 bases and J shed 0 bases, with 16 bases lying between them. The CDR3 contains 15 residues. The CDR3 is CAPPPRTANTGELFF. The CDR3, as DNA: TGTGCCCCTCCTCCCAGGACAGCGAACACCGGGGAGCTGTTTTTT.

V and J are TRBV21-1 and TRBJ2-3; the DNA was not used to check the table's D call, TRBD1. TRBV21-1 is noted as a pseudogene. This CDR3 comprises 17 residues. CDR3 protein: CASSKGDDRVVADTQYF. For the CDR3, the DNA is TGTGCCAGCAGCAAAGGGGACGACAGGGTGGTCGCAGATACGCAGTATTTT.

V usage is TRBV27 and J usage is TRBJ1-4; maybe TRBD1 (5 bases). CDR1 and CDR2 from the germline V gene are MNHEY and SMNVEV (reference sequence). The CDR3 extends over 14 amino acids. V gave up 2 bases and J gave up 8 bases, with 12 bases separating them. The CDR3 DNA is TGTGCCAGCAGTTTAGAAGGGGCGGACGAAAAACTGTTTTTT. Translated, it gives CASSLEGADEKLFF.

J is TRBJ2-2 and V is TRBV2, with D unclear. The CDR3 length is 13 residues. Between the trimmed V and J ends, which lost 8 bases and 5 bases, there was a span of 12 bases. The V gene's germline CDR1 is SNHLY and CDR2 FYNNEI. The CDR3, as DNA: TGTGCCAGCTCCTTAGAAGCTACCGGGGAGCTGTTTTTT. Its protein product is CASSLEATGELFF.

The genes are TRBV5-1 and TRBJ2-1, with 11 bases lining up with TRBD1. The trim removed 6 bases at V and 6 bases at J, leaving 14 bases unmatched. The CDR3 is 17 residues long. CDR1 is SGHRS and CDR2 is YFSETQ in the germline V gene. This chain's CDR3 is CASIDFVGTGGVNEQFF. The CDR3 region has the DNA TGCGCCAGCATCGACTTTGTAGGGACAGGGGGTGTCAATGAGCAGTTCTTC.

This chain connects TRBV6-5 to TRBJ1-2; perhaps TRBD1 as D (5 bases). The length of the CDR3 is 11 residues. Per the germline V gene, CDR1 is MNHEY and CDR2 is SVGAGI. V lost 6 bases to trimming and J lost 5 bases, with 7 bases between them. The CDR3 region has the DNA TGTGCCAGCAGGGAGGGGTATGGCTACACCTTC. It codes for CASREGYGYTF.

In this sample, this clone turned up a few times. This chain links TRBV28 with TRBJ1-6, with unresolved D. V gave up 5 bases and J gave up 0 bases, with 8 bases separating them. The germline V gene has CDR1 MDHEN and CDR2 SYDVKM. This CDR3 contains 15 residues. The CDR3: CASSVPSSYNSPLHF. CDR3 DNA sequence: TGTGCCAGCAGTGTCCCGAGCTCCTATAATTCACCCCTCCACTTT.

V is TRBV6-5 and J is TRBJ1-3; 10 nucleotides line up with TRBD1. The CDR3 extends over 15 amino acids. Germline values: CDR1 MNHEY, CDR2 SVGAGI. After removal of 6 bases from V and 3 bases from J, the junction contained 5 bases not matched to a gene. The CDR3 spells CASRSTGGSGNTIYF. The CDR3 DNA follows: TGTGCCAGCAGGTCGACAGGGGGCAGTGGAAACACCATATATTTT.

The chain uses TRBV15 and TRBJ1-2; tentatively, D is TRBD1 (5 bases). This CDR3 contains 15 residues. Trimming cost V 2 bases and J 2 bases, with 12 bases left between them. Germline V gene data show CDR1 as LNHNV and CDR2 as YYDKDF (reference sequence). DNA for the CDR3: TGTGCCACCAGCAGACCGGGGGGAACCAACTATGGCTACACCTTC. Its translation is CATSRPGGTNYGYTF.

The rearrangement uses TRBV7-2 and TRBJ2-7; 10 nucleotides match TRBD1. The junction had 6 bases not matched to a gene; V was cut back by 5 bases and J by 2 bases. CDR1 and CDR2 (germline): SGHTA, FQGNSA. This CDR3 has 15 residues. CDR3 DNA: TGTGCCAGCAGCACGGGGACAGGGGACACCTACGAGCAGTACTTC. Translating gives CASSTGTGDTYEQYF.

This clone occurred once. As DNA, the CDR3 is TGTGCCACCAGCGATTGGGGCGGGGGGGCCATCGGCAATGAGCAGTTCTTC. Translated: CATSDWGGGAIGNEQFF. The chain uses TRBV15 and TRBJ2-1, with TRBD2 matching 9 bases. The junction had 14 bases not matched to a gene; V was cut back by 5 bases and J by 6 bases. Looked up from germline, CDR1 is LNHNV and CDR2 is YYDKDF (reference sequence). The CDR3 sequence is 17 residues long.

CDR3 sequence (DNA): TGTGCCAGCAGCCAGAGGGGGGGATCCGAGCAGTACTTC. The encoded protein is CASSQRGGSEQYF. The chain employs TRBV5-4 and TRBJ2-7; tentative D call: TRBD2 (7 bases). CDR1 SGHNT and CDR2 YYREEE come from the germline V gene (reference sequence). This CDR3 is built from 13 residues. With 4 bases removed from V and 6 bases from J, the gap between germline ends came to 14 bases.

CDR3 residues: CASSSPGQSTTNEKLFF. In nucleotides, the CDR3 is TGTGCCAGCAGCTCCCCCGGACAGAGTACAACTAATGAAAAACTGTTTTTT. This rearrangement joins TRBV7-2 to TRBJ1-4; tentatively, D is TRBD1 (6 bases). Trimming stripped 4 bases from V and 0 bases from J, with 15 bases between. The V gene's germline CDR1 is SGHTA and CDR2 FQGNSA. The length of the CDR3 is 17 residues.

V and J are TRBV7-9 and TRBJ2-1; TRBD2 matches at 7 bases. With 0 bases clipped from V and 3 bases from J, the junction kept 11 bases outside the gene matches. The CDR3 runs 18 residues. Germline V gene lookup returns CDR1 SEHNR and CDR2 FQNEAQ (reference sequence). DNA of the CDR3: TGTGCCAGCAGCTTAGCGGGCTCGCTGGGGGGGGACTACAATGAGCAGTTCTTC. Translated: CASSLAGSLGGDYNEQFF.

The chain recombines TRBV18 with TRBJ1-4; D gene unclear. V gave up 7 bases and J gave up 0 bases, with 12 bases separating them. CDR3 length equals 15 residues. CDR1 is KGHSH, CDR2 LQKENI, per germline. The CDR3 DNA reads TGTGCCAGCTATGATCCGTCGGCAACTAATGAAAAACTGTTTTTT. It translates to CASYDPSATNEKLFF.

The genes are TRBV5-1 and TRBJ1-1, with D uncertain. The V and J ends lost 0 bases and 4 bases respectively, with 10 bases between them. The V gene's germline CDR1 is SGHRS and CDR2 YFSETQ. The CDR3 length is 14 residues. The CDR3 DNA follows: TGCGCCAGCAGCTTGGCCTTTGGGCCCACTGAAGCTTTCTTT. Translating gives CASSLAFGPTEAFF.

This chain joins TRBV5-5 and TRBJ1-1, with 9 bases fitting TRBD1. V lost 5 bases to trimming and J lost 0 bases; unmatched junction nucleotides: 5. From germline, CDR1 is SGHKS and CDR2 YYEKEE (reference sequence). The CDR3 is 15 residues long. The CDR3 spells CASRAYRGLNTEAFF. The CDR3 region has the DNA TGTGCCAGCAGAGCGTACAGGGGGCTGAACACTGAAGCTTTCTTT.

This clone showed up just a few times. CDR3 protein: CASSYRVDQPQHF. CDR3 DNA: TGTGCCAGCAGCTACAGGGTGGATCAGCCCCAGCATTTT. The gene calls are TRBV7-2 and TRBJ1-5; TRBD1 might be the D (6 bases). Trimming took 4 bases from V and 5 from J, leaving 9 bases between them. Germline CDR1 and CDR2: SGHTA and FQGNSA. This CDR3 has 13 residues.

V gene TRBV19 combines with J gene TRBJ2-3; weak D call: TRBD1 (6 bases). This CDR3 region has 14 residues. Between the trimmed V and J ends, which lost 3 bases and 2 bases, there was a span of 9 bases. Germline V gene data show CDR1 as LNHDA and CDR2 as SQIVND (reference sequence). The CDR3 is CASSMGTNTDTQYF. The CDR3 region has the DNA TGTGCCAGTAGTATGGGGACAAACACAGATACGCAGTATTTT.

V is TRBV6-2 or TRBV6-3 and J is TRBJ2-2; 12 bases are shared with TRBD2. The CDR3 length is 16 residues. Looked up from germline, CDR1 is MNHEY and CDR2 is SVGEGT. V shed 5 bases and J 3 bases; nucleotides not matched to a gene: 4. The CDR3 loop reads CASSLLAGGYTGELFF. In DNA, the CDR3 is TGTGCCAGCAGTCTACTAGCGGGGGGCTACACCGGGGAGCTGTTTTTT.

This chain joins TRBV19 and TRBJ2-7; unclear D gene. The CDR3 covers 16 residues. The germline CDR1 and CDR2 sequences are LNHDA and SQIVND (reference sequence). The ends were cut back, 4 bases at V and 0 bases at J, with 16 bases in the middle. CDR3 nucleotides: TGTGCCAGTAGTACCCCGGCAGGCTCCAGCTCCTACGAGCAGTACTTC. Translated, it gives CASSTPAGSSSYEQYF.

The chain joins TRBV5-1 to TRBJ2-1; D is ambiguous. Trimming cost V 3 bases and J 5 bases, with 9 bases left between them. From germline, CDR1 is SGHRS and CDR2 YFSETQ. The CDR3 length is 13 residues. This CDR3 reads CASSSSDNNEQFF. The CDR3 DNA follows: TGCGCCAGCAGCTCCTCTGACAACAATGAGCAGTTCTTC.

The rearrangement links TRBV19 to TRBJ2-1; 11 nucleotides agree with TRBD2. V gave up 8 bases and J gave up 6 bases; unmatched junction bases: 9. The CDR3 sequence is 15 residues long. CDR1 is LNHDA and CDR2 is SQIVND in the germline V gene (reference sequence). In DNA, the CDR3 is TGTGCCAGTGGGCTAGCGGGGGGCGTTCCCAATGAGCAGTTCTTC. It encodes CASGLAGGVPNEQFF.

The chain recombines TRBV4-3 with TRBJ1-6; D unresolved. V lost 2 bases and J lost 0, with 8 bases in between. CDR3 size: 16 residues. The germline CDR1 and CDR2 sequences are LGHNA and YSLEER. The CDR3 loop is CASSQHGSSYNSPLHF. DNA of the CDR3: TGCGCCAGCAGCCAACATGGGAGCTCCTATAATTCACCCCTCCACTTT.